The subject of this entry is one T cell receptor (beta chain). From germline, CDR1 is SNHLY and CDR2 FYNNEI. This CDR3 comprises 15 residues. V was pared by 10 bases and J by 0 bases, with 17 bases between. The data are from a study of blood T cell repertoires in COVID-19. The wider study: Researchers got acute and convalescent COVID-19 samples from the United States, Italy and Spain.

Clones were sequenced by immunoSEQ multiplex PCR, and TCRdb holds only the in-frame ones, with some missing. Among 270,000 or so clones listed, approximately 91% were seen once. Sequencing input: PBMCs or T cells enriched from blood (not recorded which). This chain joins TRBV2 and TRBJ2-3, with a weak D call TRBD2 (5 bases). The TCR was taken from a woman in her forties with acute COVID-19. CDR3 DNA sequence: TGTGCCACCCAAAGTCGAGCGGCTAGCACAGATACGCAGTATTTT. Residues: CATQSRAASTDTQYF.